This is a list of T cell receptor beta chains from one sample in a study of blood T cells in healthy people across ages. TCRdb reprocessed the 5' RACE reads via MiXCR and lists one record per CDR3 protein. The data contain 450,000 to 600,000 distinct CDR3 sequences, about 26% of them singletons. The data also belong to a second study, concerning T cells of mothers and their children.

Material for sequencing was blood. The receptor set was obtained from a boy aged 2-15 years in good health. Each CDR3 is given with its conserved first and last residue.

J gene: TRBJ2-2
V gene: TRBV5-4
CDR3 protein: CASSSRLAGLTGELFF

J gene: TRBJ2-3
V gene: TRBV7-3
CDR3 protein: CASSLRVTTSTDTQYF

J gene: NA
V gene: TRBV6-2/TRBV6-3
CDR3 protein: CASSPASPNEQFF

J gene: TRBJ2-2
V gene: TRBV6-5
CDR3 protein: CASSYRPSYVYTGELFF

J gene: NA
V gene: TRBV10-1
CDR3 protein: CASSESLAREQFF

J gene: TRBJ2-5
V gene: TRBV27
CDR3 protein: CASSLDYGETQYF

J gene: TRBJ2-7
V gene: TRBV29-1
CDR3 protein: CSVEENRSYEQYF

J gene: TRBJ2-5
V gene: TRBV29-1
CDR3 protein: CSGGPRETQYF

J gene: TRBJ2-3
V gene: TRBV5-1
CDR3 protein: CASSPMDSSTQYF

J gene: NA
V gene: TRBV20-1
CDR3 protein: CSARWLAGGPPEEQFF

J gene: NA
V gene: TRBV5-1
CDR3 protein: CASSSGQVSYEQYF

J gene: TRBJ2-5
V gene: TRBV10-3
CDR3 protein: CAISESNWYYQETQYF

J gene: NA
V gene: TRBV4-3
CDR3 protein: CASSQGTSPYEQYF

J gene: TRBJ1-1
V gene: TRBV7-2
CDR3 protein: CASSWAGFAGNTEAFF

J gene: TRBJ2-5
V gene: TRBV29-1
CDR3 protein: CSVEDRSGGLETQYF

J gene: TRBJ1-2
V gene: TRBV28
CDR3 protein: CASSSPSPTGTGLYGYTF

J gene: TRBJ2-5
V gene: TRBV9
CDR3 protein: CASSVGTSGYQETQYF

J gene: TRBJ2-2
V gene: TRBV27
CDR3 protein: CASRGNTGELFF

J gene: TRBJ2-1
V gene: TRBV6-1
CDR3 protein: CASSAILLGQFF

J gene: TRBJ1-4
V gene: TRBV5-1
CDR3 protein: CASSGGQVHNEKLFF

J gene: TRBJ2-7
V gene: TRBV6-2/TRBV6-3
CDR3 protein: CASSTLGWHEQYF

J gene: TRBJ2-1
V gene: TRBV12-3/TRBV12-4
CDR3 protein: CASSFGGRANNEQFF

J gene: TRBJ2-5
V gene: TRBV5-1
CDR3 protein: CASRHRQGQETQYF

J gene: TRBJ1-3
V gene: TRBV20-1
CDR3 protein: CSALIQGTGNTIYF

J gene: TRBJ2-3
V gene: TRBV11-2
CDR3 protein: CASSLGAGVRDTQYF

J gene: TRBJ2-7
V gene: TRBV11-2
CDR3 protein: CASSLWLNAEQYF

J gene: TRBJ2-3
V gene: TRBV28
CDR3 protein: CASSGPLDLQETDTQYF

J gene: TRBJ2-3
V gene: TRBV13
CDR3 protein: CASSPTGTGAPDTQYF

J gene: TRBJ1-3
V gene: TRBV11-2
CDR3 protein: CASSFSLVTAGGTIYF

J gene: TRBJ2-5
V gene: TRBV20-1
CDR3 protein: CSARKSTTEETQYF

J gene: TRBJ1-5
V gene: TRBV15
CDR3 protein: CATSPRGGTNQPQHF

J gene: TRBJ2-5
V gene: TRBV5-1
CDR3 protein: CASSFRSPPGILNGETQYF

J gene: TRBJ1-2
V gene: TRBV11-2
CDR3 protein: CASSGGNYGYTF

J gene: TRBJ2-1
V gene: TRBV2
CDR3 protein: CASTGNEQFF

J gene: TRBJ1-6
V gene: TRBV10-3
CDR3 protein: CAISESGDSPLHF

J gene: TRBJ2-1
V gene: TRBV12-3/TRBV12-4
CDR3 protein: CASNSWEPGQGNNEQFF

J gene: TRBJ1-1
V gene: TRBV19
CDR3 protein: CASRTHPNTEAFF

J gene: TRBJ1-1
V gene: TRBV20-1
CDR3 protein: CSASKEWNTEAFF

J gene: NA
V gene: TRBV9
CDR3 protein: CASSVGVESSYEQYF

J gene: TRBJ1-4
V gene: TRBV20-1
CDR3 protein: CSARGYANEKLFF

J gene: TRBJ2-4
V gene: TRBV2
CDR3 protein: CASSVSLLAKNIQYF

J gene: TRBJ2-3
V gene: TRBV7-2
CDR3 protein: CASSSALGRQGDTQYF

J gene: NA
V gene: TRBV6-6
CDR3 protein: CASNLGHRSYEQYF

J gene: TRBJ1-2
V gene: TRBV29-1
CDR3 protein: CSVLDREDYGYTF

J gene: TRBJ2-7
V gene: TRBV3-1
CDR3 protein: CASSQGTGIYEQYF

J gene: TRBJ2-7
V gene: TRBV4-2
CDR3 protein: CASSQPGSPSYEQYF

J gene: TRBJ1-2
V gene: TRBV29-1
CDR3 protein: CSVGAGGDYGYTF

J gene: TRBJ2-5
V gene: TRBV4-2
CDR3 protein: CASSQAHNPTETQYF

J gene: TRBJ2-2
V gene: TRBV7-2
CDR3 protein: CASSLLSGSTTGELFF

J gene: TRBJ1-1
V gene: TRBV7-2
CDR3 protein: CASSSQGDAEAFF

J gene: TRBJ2-1
V gene: TRBV20-1
CDR3 protein: CSATPAGGLTYNEQFF

J gene: TRBJ2-5
V gene: TRBV3-1
CDR3 protein: CAGSQRRQRETQYF

J gene: TRBJ1-2
V gene: TRBV27
CDR3 protein: CARQGGNYGYTF

J gene: TRBJ2-1
V gene: TRBV7-8
CDR3 protein: CASSDELGAGPYNEQFF

J gene: TRBJ1-4
V gene: TRBV12-5
CDR3 protein: CASGTLATNEKLFF

J gene: TRBJ1-2
V gene: TRBV7-2
CDR3 protein: CASIRGVDRGYTF

J gene: TRBJ1-2
V gene: TRBV6-5
CDR3 protein: CASTSGQGSYGYTF

J gene: TRBJ2-1
V gene: TRBV6-6
CDR3 protein: CASSQRYEQFF

J gene: TRBJ2-3
V gene: TRBV6-6
CDR3 protein: CASSYRQPLAAGFTDTQYF